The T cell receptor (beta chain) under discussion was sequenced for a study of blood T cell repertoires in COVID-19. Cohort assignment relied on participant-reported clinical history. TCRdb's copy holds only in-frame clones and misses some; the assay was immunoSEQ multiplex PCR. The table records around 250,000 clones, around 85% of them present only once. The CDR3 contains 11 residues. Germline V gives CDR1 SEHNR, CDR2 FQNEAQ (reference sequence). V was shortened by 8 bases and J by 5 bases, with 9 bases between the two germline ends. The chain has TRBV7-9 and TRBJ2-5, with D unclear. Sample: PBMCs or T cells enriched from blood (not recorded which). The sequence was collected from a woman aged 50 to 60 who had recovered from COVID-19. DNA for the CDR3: TGTGCCAGCTCCTACGGGGAGACCCAGTACTTC. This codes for CASSYGETQYF.